These T cell receptor beta chains were read from a single sample in a study of cytomegalovirus exposure and HLA in healthy donors. Sequencing used immunoSEQ multiplex PCR; TCRdb keeps in-frame clones, though not all of them. The profile shows approximately 160,000 clones, around three quarters of them singletons. Specimen: PBMCs. These receptor sequences come from a woman aged 30 to 39 in good health and CMV-seronegative. The CDR3 runs from the conserved cysteine through the conserved F or W. Each record gives: J gene, clone size, V gene, D gene, CDR3 protein, CDR3 DNA. D genes are given only for firm matches. Size tells how often a clone was seen (once, few, many) or the class of an expanded clone, and some rows leave it out.

>TRBJ2-6|NA|TRBV6-1|NA
CASSETVSGANVLTF
TGTGCCAGCAGTGAAACTGTCTCTGGGGCCAACGTCCTGACTTTC
>TRBJ2-3|NA|TRBV5-4|NA
CASSDGQARTDTQYF
TGTGCCAGCAGCGACGGACAAGCCCGCACAGATACGCAGTATTTT
>TRBJ1-3|NA|TRBV6-5|TRBD1
CASSTRTGSGNTIYF
TGTGCCAGCAGTACCCGGACAGGCTCTGGAAACACCATATATTTT
>TRBJ1-1|NA|TRBV18|NA
CASSPGTEAFF
TGTGCCAGCTCCCCGGGAACTGAAGCTTTCTTT
>TRBJ1-4|NA|TRBV7-2|NA
CASSFFGSTNEKLFF
TGTGCCAGCAGCTTTTTCGGGTCAACTAATGAAAAACTGTTTTTT
>TRBJ2-4|NA|TRBV19|NA
CASSMGHYKYF
TGTGCCAGTAGTATGGGACATTATAAGTACTTC
>TRBJ2-7|NA|TRBV11-1|NA
CASSLVPGNNYEQYF
TGTGCCAGCAGCTTAGTCCCCGGGAATAACTACGAGCAGTACTTC
>TRBJ2-1|NA|TRBV27|NA
CASSSPPATALDFDEQFFDEQFF
NA
>TRBJ1-2|once|TRBV14|NA
CASSQDLAYGYPF
TGTGCCAGCAGCCAAGATTTAGCCTATGGCTACCCCTTC
>TRBJ2-5|NA|TRBV7-6|TRBD2
CASSRSGGALETQYF
TGTGCCAGCAGCCGCAGCGGGGGGGCGTTGGAGACCCAGTACTTC
>TRBJ2-1|NA|TRBV7-6|NA
CASSYSELSYNEQFF
TGTGCCAGCAGCTACTCCGAACTCTCCTACAATGAGCAGTTCTTC
>TRBJ2-7|NA|TRBV6-5|TRBD1
CASSRTGHHGQYF
TGTGCCAGCAGTAGGACAGGGCATCACGGGCAGTACTTC
>TRBJ2-7|NA|TRBV10-2|NA
CASSESNRNYEQYF
TGCGCCAGCAGTGAGTCGAACAGGAACTACGAGCAGTACTTC
>TRBJ1-3|NA|TRBV6-1|NA
CASTPRGDGNTIYF
TGTGCCAGCACCCCCCGGGGGGACGGAAACACCATATATTTT
>TRBJ2-2|few|TRBV27|TRBD2
CASNQRGAGAGELFF
TGTGCCAGCAACCAGCGGGGCGCTGGGGCCGGGGAGCTGTTTTTT
>TRBJ1-5|NA|TRBV10-3|NA
CAISGTPIVEPQHF
TGTGCCATCAGTGGTACACCCATCGTGGAGCCCCAGCATTTT
>TRBJ2-7|NA|TRBV29-1|NA
CSVGLGLVEQYF
TGCAGCGTCGGACTGGGCCTGGTTGAGCAGTACTTC
>TRBJ1-3|few|TRBV12-5|NA
CASGLVQGAGSGNTIYF
TGTGCTAGTGGTTTGGTACAAGGAGCAGGGTCTGGAAACACCATATATTTT
>TRBJ2-2|NA|TRBV5-6|NA
CASSFGRAAGELFF
TGTGCCAGCAGCTTTGGCAGGGCGGCCGGGGAGCTGTTTTTT
>TRBJ2-7|few|TRBV19|TRBD1
CASSHRDRVGEQYF
TGTGCCAGTAGCCACCGGGACAGGGTCGGCGAGCAGTACTTC
>TRBJ1-2|once|TRBV19|TRBD1
CASSDRLYGYTF
TGTGCCAGTTCGGACAGGCTGTATGGCTACACCTTC
>TRBJ1-5|NA|TRBV7-3|NA
CASSIQCSVVFDQPQHF
TGTGCCAGCAGCATACAATGCTCAGTCGTTTTCGATCAGCCCCAGCATTTT
>TRBJ1-5|NA|TRBV10-3|TRBD1
CAIRVRGDQPQHF
TGTGCCATCAGGGTCAGGGGGGATCAGCCCCAGCATTTT
>TRBJ2-1|NA|TRBV7-8|TRBD2
CASSSLGGVYNEQFF
TGTGCCAGCAGCTCCTTGGGGGGGGTTTACAATGAGCAGTTCTTC
>TRBJ1-4|NA|TRBV5-6|TRBD1
CASSSGQGRKKLFF
TGTGCCAGCAGCTCCGGACAGGGGAGAAAAAAACTGTTTTTT
>TRBJ2-5|NA|TRBV5-6|NA
CASSLRETQYF
TGTGCCAGCAGCCTACGGGAGACCCAGTACTTC
>TRBJ1-1|NA|TRBV5-1|NA
CASSFGYPNTEAFF
TGCGCCAGCAGCTTCGGGTACCCAAACACTGAAGCTTTCTTT
>TRBJ2-2|NA|TRBV4-1|TRBD2
CASSQVWASGPTGELFF
TGCGCCAGCAGCCAAGTCTGGGCTAGCGGACCAACCGGGGAGCTGTTTTTT